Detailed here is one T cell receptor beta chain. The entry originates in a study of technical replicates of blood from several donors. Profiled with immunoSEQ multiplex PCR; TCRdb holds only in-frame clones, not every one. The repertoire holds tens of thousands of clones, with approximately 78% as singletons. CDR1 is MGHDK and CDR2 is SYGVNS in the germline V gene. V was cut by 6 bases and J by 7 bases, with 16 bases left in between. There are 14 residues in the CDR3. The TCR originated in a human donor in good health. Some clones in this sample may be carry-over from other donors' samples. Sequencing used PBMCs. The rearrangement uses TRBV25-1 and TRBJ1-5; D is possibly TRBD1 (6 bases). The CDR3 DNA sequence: TGTGCCAGCAGCTCGACAGGAACGGACCAGCCCCAGCATTTT. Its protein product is CASSSTGTDQPQHF.